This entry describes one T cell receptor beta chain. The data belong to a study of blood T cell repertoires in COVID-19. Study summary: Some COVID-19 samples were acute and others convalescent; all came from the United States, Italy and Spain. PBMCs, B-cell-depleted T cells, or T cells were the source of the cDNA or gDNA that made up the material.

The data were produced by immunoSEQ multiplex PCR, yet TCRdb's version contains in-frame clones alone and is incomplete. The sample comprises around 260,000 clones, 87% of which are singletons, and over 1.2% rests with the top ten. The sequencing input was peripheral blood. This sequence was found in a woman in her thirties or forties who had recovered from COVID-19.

The CDR3 here is CASSPRASGRETQYF. CDR3 DNA: TGTGCCAGCAGTCCTCGGGCTAGCGGACGAGAGACCCAGTACTTC. V gene TRBV2 combines with J gene TRBJ2-5, with 7 bases matching TRBD2. V lost 5 bases, J lost 4 bases, and 10 bases stayed unmatched. CDR1 is SNHLY and CDR2 is FYNNEI in the germline V gene. The CDR3 has 15 residues.